This TCR beta chain is drawn from a study of CD8+ T cells in alopecia areata. Study-level results: Higher clonality than in normal scalp was seen in lesional scalp, especially alopecia totalis/universalis.

As concerns this clone: What it binds is not known.

V gave up 5 bases and J gave up 4 bases, with 5 bases separating them. The CDR3 consists of 12 residues. Looked up from germline, CDR1 is SEHNR and CDR2 is FQNEAQ (reference sequence). cDNA reverse transcribed from extracted RNA served as the sequencing template. Assay used: immunoSEQ multiplex PCR; TCRdb lists only in-frame clones, some missing. The sample consists of approximately 150,000 clones, around 87% of them appearing once. The source material was CD8+ T cells sorted from blood, sampled at week 0. The rearrangement links TRBV7-9 to TRBJ1-4, with D uncertain. The receptor was derived from a human donor with alopecia areata. CDR3 coding DNA: TGTGCCAGCAGCCGGGATAATGAAAAACTGTTTTTT. This encodes CASSRDNEKLFF.